This passage covers 31 T cell receptor beta chains from one sample sequenced in a study of blood T cell repertoires in COVID-19. Sequenced by immunoSEQ multiplex PCR; TCRdb stores in-frame clones only, minus some. This table has 120,000 to 150,000 clones, about 77% appearing once. The sample was peripheral blood. Receptors originate from a man in his 60s with acute or convalescent COVID-19.

This clone has just a few counts. V is TRBV30 and J is TRBJ2-5; TRBD1 aligns across 8 bases. The V segment lost 0 bases and the J segment 5 bases; nucleotides outside the gene matches: 8. The germline CDR1 and CDR2 sequences are GTSNPN and SVGIG (reference sequence). This CDR3 has 15 amino acids. CDR3 in DNA: TGTGCCTGGAGTGTTGGTCAGGGGGCGCGGGAGACCCAGTACTTC. It translates to CAWSVGQGARETQYF. Complete variable domain (other parts from reference TRBV30 and TRBJ2-5): SQTIHQWPATLVQPVGSPLSLECTVEGTSNPNLYWYRQAAGRGLQLLFYSVGIGQISSEVPQNLSASRPQDRQFILSSKKLLLSDSGFYLCAWSVGQGARETQYFGPGTRLLVL.

The J gene is TRBJ1-2, the V gene TRBV19; D is undetermined. Germline loops: CDR1 LNHDA, CDR2 SQIVND (reference sequence). This CDR3 comprises 14 residues. V dropped 8 bases and J dropped 8 bases, with 21 bases sitting between them. The CDR3 region is CASVGASRRVGYTF. In DNA, the CDR3 is TGTGCCAGTGTAGGAGCGTCGCGGAGGGTCGGCTACACCTTC.

The rearrangement uses TRBV5-1 and TRBJ2-1, with D maybe TRBD2 (5 bases). This CDR3 is built from 16 residues. Trimming left V 4 bases short and J 0 bases short, with 14 bases between. Germline values: CDR1 SGHRS, CDR2 YFSETQ. CDR3 nucleotide sequence: TGCGCCAGCAGCAACATAGCGTACCGCTCCTACAATGAGCAGTTCTTC. Residues: CASSNIAYRSYNEQFF. The full variable domain, its missing parts supplied by reference TRBV5-1 and TRBJ2-1, is KAGVTQTPRYLIKTRGQQVTLSCSPISGHRSVSWYQQTPGQGLQFLFEYFSETQRNKGNFPGRFSGRQFSNSRSEMNVSTLELGDSALYLCASSNIAYRSYNEQFFGPGTRLTVL.

V is TRBV10-3 and J is TRBJ2-3, with TRBD2 identical over 10 bases. V lost 3 bases, J lost 1 base, and 4 bases stayed unmatched. CDR3 length: 16 amino acids. Germline CDR1 ENHRY, CDR2 SYGVKD. The CDR3 DNA reads TGTGCCATCAGTGATTGGACTAGCGGACGCACAGATACGCAGTATTTT. This encodes CAISDWTSGRTDTQYF.

This sequence joins TRBV30 and TRBJ2-7; a weak D match, TRBD2 (6 bases). Germline assignment: CDR1 GTSNPN and CDR2 SVGIG (reference sequence). Trimming cost V 6 bases and J 2 bases, with 14 bases left between them. The CDR3 covers 13 residues. CDR3 sequence (DNA): TGTGCCTGTCACGGGGCGGGGCCCTACGAGCAGTACTTC. It translates to CACHGAGPYEQYF.

This chain links TRBV4-1 with TRBJ2-2, with 12 bases lining up with TRBD2. The CDR3 consists of 17 residues. In germline, CDR1 is MGHRA, CDR2 YSYEKL. With V trimmed by 0 bases and J by 7 bases, 6 bases remained unmatched. This chain's CDR3 is CASSQDRETSGGGELFF. CDR3 coding DNA: TGCGCCAGCAGCCAAGATAGGGAGACTAGCGGGGGCGGGGAGCTGTTTTTT.

This chain uses TRBV2 with TRBJ2-7, with no clear D. Deletions cut 6 bases from V and 3 bases from J, with 6 bases between. The CDR3 covers 11 residues. Germline loops: CDR1 SNHLY, CDR2 FYNNEI. The CDR3 region has the DNA TGTGCCAGCAGCAGGAACTACGAGCAGTACTTC. Protein sequence: CASSRNYEQYF. Full variable domain (rest looked up from reference TRBV2 and TRBJ2-7): EPEVTQTPSHQVTQMGQEVILRCVPISNHLYFYWYRQILGQKVEFLVSFYNNEISEKSEIFDDQFSVERPDGSNFTLKIRSTKLEDSAMYFCASSRNYEQYFGPGTRLTVT.

This sequence joins TRBV5-1 and TRBJ2-5; 7 bases are a match to TRBD2. V lost 8 bases to trimming and J lost 1 base; unmatched junction nucleotides: 8. The CDR3 extends over 14 amino acids. Germline CDR1 SGHRS, CDR2 YFSETQ. The DNA of the CDR3 is TGCGCCAGTGGGCCGGGGACTACCCAAGAGACCCAGTACTTC. It yields the protein CASGPGTTQETQYF. Full variable domain (remainder filled in from reference TRBV5-1 and TRBJ2-5): KAGVTQTPRYLIKTRGQQVTLSCSPISGHRSVSWYQQTPGQGLQFLFEYFSETQRNKGNFPGRFSGRQFSNSRSEMNVSTLELGDSALYLCASGPGTTQETQYFGPGTRLLVL.

This clone was seen once. The chain is built from TRBV5-1 and TRBJ2-3, with TRBD2 matching over 8 bases. V trimming: 1 base; J trimming: 2 bases; junction bases outside the gene matches: 3. This CDR3 is built from 15 residues. Looked up from germline, CDR1 is SGHRS and CDR2 is YFSETQ. The CDR3 nucleotides are TGCGCCAGCAGCTTGACTAGCGGTTTCACAGATACGCAGTATTTT. It specifies CASSLTSGFTDTQYF.

The J gene is TRBJ1-3, the V gene TRBV19; 7 nucleotides agree with TRBD1. The CDR3 is 15 residues long. CDR1 is LNHDA and CDR2 is SQIVND in the germline V gene (reference sequence). V lost 4 bases to trimming and J lost 3 bases; unmatched junction nucleotides: 6. This chain's CDR3 is CASSNRGFYGNTIYF. CDR3 DNA: TGTGCCAGTAGTAACAGGGGCTTTTATGGAAACACCATATATTTT.

The chain couples TRBV6-6 to TRBJ2-5; weak D call: TRBD2 (5 bases). The germline gives CDR1 MNHNY, CDR2 SVGAGI (reference sequence). The germline V and J ends were trimmed by 5 bases and 4 bases, with 20 bases remaining between them. This CDR3 spans 16 amino acids. The CDR3 is CASSLVAWGGGETQYF. The CDR3 DNA sequence: TGTGCCAGCAGTCTTGTAGCCTGGGGTGGAGGAGAGACCCAGTACTTC.

The chain couples TRBV4-1 to TRBJ2-7; D unclear. The germline V gene encodes CDR1 MGHRA and CDR2 YSYEKL. There are 15 residues in the CDR3. V lost 5 bases and J lost 0, with 14 bases in between. The CDR3: CASSYRHPNSYEQYF. DNA for the CDR3: TGCGCCAGCAGCTACCGACACCCCAACTCCTACGAGCAGTACTTC.

The chain recombines TRBV6-5 with TRBJ1-2, with TRBD1 matching 8 bases. J gave up 4 bases and V 6 bases, and 1 base lay outside the gene matches. Germline V gene sequence: CDR1 MNHEY, CDR2 SVGAGI. The CDR3 contains 12 residues. Here the CDR3 DNA reads TGTGCCAGCAGCGGGACAGGCTATGGCTACACCTTC. Translating gives CASSGTGYGYTF.

J is TRBJ2-7 and V is TRBV25-1; 11 nucleotides match TRBD1. The trim removed 4 bases at V and 6 bases at J, leaving 5 bases unmatched. The CDR3 consists of 14 residues. Germline CDR1 and CDR2: MGHDK and SYGVNS. CDR3 DNA sequence: TGTGCCAGCAGTGGGACAGGGGGCGCGTCCGAGCAGTACTTC. Translating it yields CASSGTGGASEQYF.

The chain has TRBV5-6 and TRBJ2-5; D is possibly TRBD2 (5 bases). The CDR3 spans 13 residues. V dropped 0 bases and J dropped 4 bases, with 7 bases sitting between them. The germline gives CDR1 SGHDT, CDR2 YYEEEE. CDR3 DNA sequence: TGTGCCAGCAGCTTGGTAGCGTCAGAGACCCAGTACTTC. Its translation: CASSLVASETQYF. The whole variable domain, filled in from reference TRBV5-6 and TRBJ2-5, reads DAGVTQSPTHLIKTRGQQVTLRCSPKSGHDTVSWYQQALGQGPQFIFQYYEEEERQRGNFPDRFSGHQFPNYSSELNVNALLLGDSALYLCASSLVASETQYFGPGTRLLVL.

The chain recombines TRBV5-1 with TRBJ2-3, with TRBD2 matching over 12 bases. V lost 1 base and J lost 1; bases outside the gene matches: 4. Germline loops: CDR1 SGHRS, CDR2 YFSETQ. CDR3 length: 17 amino acids. CDR3 sequence (DNA): TGCGCCAGCAGCTTGACTAGCGGGAGGAGGGGCACAGATACGCAGTATTTT. Its protein product is CASSLTSGRRGTDTQYF.

The V and J genes are TRBV5-6 and TRBJ1-2, with 9 bases lining up with TRBD1. J gave up 7 bases and V 4 bases, and 8 bases lay outside the gene matches. This CDR3 is built from 14 residues. CDR1 SGHDT and CDR2 YYEEEE come from the germline V gene. The CDR3 bases are TGTGCCAGCAGCCGCCTGGGACAGGGAAGTGGCTACACCTTC. It codes for CASSRLGQGSGYTF.

The rearrangement uses TRBV2 and TRBJ2-2, with D possibly being TRBD2 (7 bases). The CDR3 extends over 16 amino acids. V was shortened by 6 bases and J by 0 bases, with 14 bases between the two germline ends. Germline lookup yields CDR1 SNHLY and CDR2 FYNNEI. In nucleotides, the CDR3 is TGTGCCAGCAGACGAAGCGGGACACCGAACACCGGGGAGCTGTTTTTT. It translates to CASRRSGTPNTGELFF.

This chain connects TRBV19 to TRBJ2-2; 12 nucleotides align to TRBD2. The V gene's germline CDR1 is LNHDA and CDR2 SQIVND (reference sequence). V was clipped by 5 bases and J by 7 bases; unmatched bases: 2. This CDR3 spans 14 amino acids. DNA of the CDR3: TGTGCCAGTAGTCTAGCGGGAGGGATCGGGGAGCTGTTTTTT. This gives the protein CASSLAGGIGELFF.

This clone has just one count. V gene TRBV7-9 combines with J gene TRBJ2-7, with 7 positions matching TRBD2. CDR1 is SEHNR, CDR2 FQNEAQ, per germline (reference sequence). V dropped 5 bases and J dropped 6; count of bases not matched to a gene: 10. The CDR3 loop spans 14 amino acids. CDR3 in DNA: TGTGCCAGCAGCATCCGGACTAGGGGCTCCGAGCAGTACTTC. It translates to CASSIRTRGSEQYF.

This clone was detected only a few times. The rearrangement uses TRBV29-1 and TRBJ2-7; TRBD1 agrees at 7 bases. V gave up 6 bases and J gave up 6 bases; unmatched junction bases: 11. CDR3 length: 13 residues. The germline CDR1 and CDR2 sequences are SQVTM and ANQGSEA. CDR3 nucleotides: TGCAGCGTAGGGGGCCAGGGTGGGTTCGAGCAGTACTTC. Translation: CSVGGQGGFEQYF.

This chain joins TRBV27 and TRBJ2-7, with 7 bases identical to TRBD2. V trimming: 5 bases; J trimming: 7 bases; junction bases outside the gene matches: 11. The CDR3 has 14 amino acids. CDR1 MNHEY and CDR2 SMNVEV come from the germline V gene (reference sequence). The CDR3 is CASSPDGSGVEQYF. The CDR3 bases are TGTGCCAGCAGTCCGGACGGGAGCGGGGTTGAGCAGTACTTC.

The rearrangement uses TRBV29-1 and TRBJ2-6; D is possibly TRBD1 (5 bases). The CDR3 is 14 residues long. V was trimmed by 5 bases and J by 4 bases, leaving 12 bases between them. Germline lookup yields CDR1 SQVTM and CDR2 ANQGSEA. This CDR3 reads CSVLQGSGANVLTF. The CDR3 nucleotides are TGCAGCGTTCTCCAGGGCAGCGGGGCCAACGTCCTGACTTTC.

The chain joins TRBV6-5 to TRBJ1-4, with D unclear. V lost 6 bases, J lost 8 bases, and 16 bases lay in between. Looked up from germline, CDR1 is MNHEY and CDR2 is SVGAGI. The length of the CDR3 is 14 residues. The CDR3 coding sequence is TGTGCCAGCAGGGGAGGTAACTCGGACGAAAAACTGTTTTTT. Protein: CASRGGNSDEKLFF.

V usage is TRBV18 and J usage is TRBJ2-1; 7 nucleotides align to TRBD2. Looked up from germline, CDR1 is KGHSH and CDR2 is LQKENI. The CDR3 is 15 amino acids. V gave up 3 bases and J gave up 5 bases; unmatched junction bases: 7. The CDR3 reads CASSPWTSGHNEQFF. The CDR3 DNA reads as TGTGCCAGCTCACCCTGGACTAGTGGACACAATGAGCAGTTCTTC.

The chain joins TRBV3-1 (or the pseudogene TRBV3-2) to TRBJ1-3; D is perhaps TRBD1 (6 bases). Germline CDR1 LGHDT, CDR2 YNNKEL (reference sequence). The CDR3 covers 16 residues. V was cut by 3 bases and J by 2 bases, with 14 bases left in between. This CDR3 is CASSQGAGTTGNTIYF. CDR3 nucleotides: TGTGCCAGCAGCCAGGGGGCAGGGACAACTGGAAACACCATATATTTT.

The chain is built from TRBV12-5 and TRBJ1-5; TRBD1 aligns across 9 bases. The CDR3 is 15 amino acids. Germline V gene data show CDR1 as LGHNT and CDR2 as FRNRAP. J was trimmed by 7 bases and V by 6 bases; bases with no gene match: 10. The CDR3 DNA reads as TGTGCTAGTGGCTCACAGGGGGCGGGTACCCAGCCCCAGCATTTT. Its translation: CASGSQGAGTQPQHF.

CDR3 sequence: CASRYTTGSGANVLTF. The CDR3 region has the DNA TGTGCCAGCAGGTATACCACAGGGTCTGGGGCCAACGTCCTGACTTTC. This chain uses TRBV2 with TRBJ2-6; weak D call: TRBD1 (6 bases). The CDR3 contains 16 residues. Germline CDR1 is SNHLY and CDR2 is FYNNEI. The V and J ends lost 6 bases and 1 base respectively, with 13 bases between them.

The rearrangement joins TRBV6-4 to TRBJ2-4, with 7 positions matching TRBD1. The CDR3 loop spans 17 amino acids. V lost 1 base to trimming and J lost 0 bases; unmatched junction nucleotides: 6. Germline CDR1 and CDR2: MRHNA and SNTAGT. CDR3 loop: CASSDCETGTAKNIQYF. The CDR3 nucleotides are TGTGCCAGCAGTGACTGTGAGACAGGGACAGCCAAAAACATTCAGTACTTC.

The rearrangement uses TRBV10-3 and TRBJ1-2, with D possibly TRBD1 on 6 matching bases. With 10 bases removed from V and 3 bases from J, the gap between germline ends came to 12 bases. This CDR3 region has 12 residues. Germline V gene data show CDR1 as ENHRY and CDR2 as SYGVKD. The CDR3 region is CATGQMYYGYTF. The DNA of the CDR3 is TGTGCCACCGGACAGATGTACTATGGCTACACCTTC.

This clone was seen a single time. The chain has TRBV29-1 and TRBJ2-2, with 14 nucleotides matching TRBD2. The length of the CDR3 is 18 residues. V lost 6 bases to trimming and J lost 4 bases; unmatched junction nucleotides: 13. The germline gives CDR1 SQVTM, CDR2 ANQGSEA. CDR3 region: CSVSGTSGRGGFTGELFF. CDR3 coding DNA: TGCAGCGTGTCCGGGACTAGCGGGAGAGGGGGATTCACCGGGGAGCTGTTTTTT.